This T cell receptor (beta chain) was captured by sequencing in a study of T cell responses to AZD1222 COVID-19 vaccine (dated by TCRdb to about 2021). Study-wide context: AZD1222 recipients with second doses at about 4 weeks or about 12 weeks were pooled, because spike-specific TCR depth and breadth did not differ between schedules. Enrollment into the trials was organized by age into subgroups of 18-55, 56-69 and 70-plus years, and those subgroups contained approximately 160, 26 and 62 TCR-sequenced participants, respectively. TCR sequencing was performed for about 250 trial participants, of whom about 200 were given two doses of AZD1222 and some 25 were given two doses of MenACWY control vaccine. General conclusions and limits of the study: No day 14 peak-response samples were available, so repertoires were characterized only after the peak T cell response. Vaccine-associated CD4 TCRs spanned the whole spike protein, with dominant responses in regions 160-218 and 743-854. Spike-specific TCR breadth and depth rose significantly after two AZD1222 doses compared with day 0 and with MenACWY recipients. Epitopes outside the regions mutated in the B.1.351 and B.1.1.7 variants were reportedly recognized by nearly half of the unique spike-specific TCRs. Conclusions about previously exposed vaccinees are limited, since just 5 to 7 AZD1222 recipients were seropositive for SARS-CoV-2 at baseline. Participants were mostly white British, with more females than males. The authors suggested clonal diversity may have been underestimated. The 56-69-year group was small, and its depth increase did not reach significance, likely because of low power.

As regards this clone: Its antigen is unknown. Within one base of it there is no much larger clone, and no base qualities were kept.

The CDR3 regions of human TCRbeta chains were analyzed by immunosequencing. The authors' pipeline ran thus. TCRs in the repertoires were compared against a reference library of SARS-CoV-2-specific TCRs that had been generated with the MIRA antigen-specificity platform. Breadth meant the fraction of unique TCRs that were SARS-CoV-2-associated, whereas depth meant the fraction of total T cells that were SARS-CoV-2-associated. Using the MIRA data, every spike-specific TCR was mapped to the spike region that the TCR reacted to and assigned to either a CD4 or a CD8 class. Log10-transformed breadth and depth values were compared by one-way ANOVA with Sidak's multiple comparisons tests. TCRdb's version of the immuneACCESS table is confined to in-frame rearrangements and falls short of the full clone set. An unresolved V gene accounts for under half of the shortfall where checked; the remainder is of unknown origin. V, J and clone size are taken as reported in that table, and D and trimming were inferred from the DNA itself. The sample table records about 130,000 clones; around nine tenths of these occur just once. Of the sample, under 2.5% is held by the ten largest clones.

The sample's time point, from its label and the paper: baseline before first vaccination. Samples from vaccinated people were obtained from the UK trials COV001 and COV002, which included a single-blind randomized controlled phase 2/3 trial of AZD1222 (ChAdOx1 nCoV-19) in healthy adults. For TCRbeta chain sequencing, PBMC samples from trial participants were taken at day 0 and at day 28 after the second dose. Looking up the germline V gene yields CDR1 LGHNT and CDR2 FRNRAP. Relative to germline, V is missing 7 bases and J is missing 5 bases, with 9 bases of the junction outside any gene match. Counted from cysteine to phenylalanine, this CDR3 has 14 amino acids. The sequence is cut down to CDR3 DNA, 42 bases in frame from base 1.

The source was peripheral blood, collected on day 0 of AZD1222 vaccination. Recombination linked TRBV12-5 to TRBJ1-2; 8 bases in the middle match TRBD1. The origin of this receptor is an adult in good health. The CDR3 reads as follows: CASDLKQGEYGYTF. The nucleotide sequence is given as TGTGCTAGTGACCTTAAACAGGGGGAATATGGCTACACCTTC.